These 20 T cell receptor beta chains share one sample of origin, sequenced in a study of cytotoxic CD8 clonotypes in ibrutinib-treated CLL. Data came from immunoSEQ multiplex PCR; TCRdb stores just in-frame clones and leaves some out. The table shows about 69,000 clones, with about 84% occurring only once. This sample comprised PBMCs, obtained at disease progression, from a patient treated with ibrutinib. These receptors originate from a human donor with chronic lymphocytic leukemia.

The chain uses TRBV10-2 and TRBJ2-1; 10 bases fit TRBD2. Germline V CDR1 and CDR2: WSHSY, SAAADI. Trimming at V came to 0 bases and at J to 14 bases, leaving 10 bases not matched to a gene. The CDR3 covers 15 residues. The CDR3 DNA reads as TGCGCCAGCAGTGAGTCACGGAATAGCGGGAGGTTGGAGTTCTTC. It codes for CASSESRNSGRLEFF.

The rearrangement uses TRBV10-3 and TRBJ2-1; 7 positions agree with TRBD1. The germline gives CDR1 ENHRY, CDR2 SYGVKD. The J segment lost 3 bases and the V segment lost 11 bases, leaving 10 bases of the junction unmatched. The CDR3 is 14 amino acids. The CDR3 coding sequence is TGTGCCTCGTTCAAGGGACAGAGCTACAATGAGCAGTTCTTC. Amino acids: CASFKGQSYNEQFF.

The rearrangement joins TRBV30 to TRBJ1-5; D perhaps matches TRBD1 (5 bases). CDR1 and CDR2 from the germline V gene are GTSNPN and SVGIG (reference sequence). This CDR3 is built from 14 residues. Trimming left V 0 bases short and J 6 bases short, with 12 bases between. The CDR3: CAWSVRQRVQPQHF. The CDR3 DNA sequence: TGTGCCTGGAGTGTACGACAGAGGGTTCAGCCCCAGCATTTT. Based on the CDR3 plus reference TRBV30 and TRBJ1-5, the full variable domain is SQTIHQWPATLVQPVGSPLSLECTVEGTSNPNLYWYRQAAGRGLQLLFYSVGIGQISSEVPQNLSASRPQDRQFILSSKKLLLSDSGFYLCAWSVRQRVQPQHFGDGTRLSIL.

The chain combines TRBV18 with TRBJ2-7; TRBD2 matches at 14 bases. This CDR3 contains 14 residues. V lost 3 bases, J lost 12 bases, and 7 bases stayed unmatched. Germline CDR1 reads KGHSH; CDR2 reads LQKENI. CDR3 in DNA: TGTGCCAGCTCACCGCCGGGACTAGCGGGAGTACCGTACTTC. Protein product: CASSPPGLAGVPYF.

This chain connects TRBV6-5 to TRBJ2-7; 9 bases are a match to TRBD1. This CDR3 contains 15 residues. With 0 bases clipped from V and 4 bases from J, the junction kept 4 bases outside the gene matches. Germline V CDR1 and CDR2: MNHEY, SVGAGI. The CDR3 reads CASSYSRTGVYEQYF. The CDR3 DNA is TGTGCCAGCAGTTACTCAAGGACAGGGGTTTACGAGCAGTACTTC.

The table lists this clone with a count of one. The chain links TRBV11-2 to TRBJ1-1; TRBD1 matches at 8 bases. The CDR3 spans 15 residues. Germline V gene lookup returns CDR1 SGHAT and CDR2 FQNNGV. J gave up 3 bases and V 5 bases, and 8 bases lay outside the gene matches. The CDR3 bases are TGTGCCAGCAGCATTACAGGGGGTTGGGACACTGAAGCTTTCTTT. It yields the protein CASSITGGWDTEAFF.

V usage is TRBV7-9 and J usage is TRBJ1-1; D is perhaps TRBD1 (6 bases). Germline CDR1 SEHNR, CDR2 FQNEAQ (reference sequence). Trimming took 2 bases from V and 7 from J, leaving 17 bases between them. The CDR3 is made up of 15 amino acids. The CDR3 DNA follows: TGTGCCAGCAGCTTACGTGGGGGGCGAATGATTGAAGCTTTCTTT. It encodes CASSLRGGRMIEAFF.

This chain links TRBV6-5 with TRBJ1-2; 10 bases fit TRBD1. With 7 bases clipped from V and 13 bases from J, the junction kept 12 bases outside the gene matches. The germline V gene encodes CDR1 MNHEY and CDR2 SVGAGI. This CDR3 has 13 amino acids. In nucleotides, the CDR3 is TGTGCCAGCACCGACGGGGACAGGGGCAGCTGCACCTTC. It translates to CASTDGDRGSCTF.

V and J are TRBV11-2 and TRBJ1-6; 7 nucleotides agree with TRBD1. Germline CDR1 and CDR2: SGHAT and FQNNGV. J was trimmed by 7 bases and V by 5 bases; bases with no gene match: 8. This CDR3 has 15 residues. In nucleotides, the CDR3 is TGTGCCAGCAGCCCTCAGACAGGGATGAATTCACCCCTCCACTTT. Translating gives CASSPQTGMNSPLHF.

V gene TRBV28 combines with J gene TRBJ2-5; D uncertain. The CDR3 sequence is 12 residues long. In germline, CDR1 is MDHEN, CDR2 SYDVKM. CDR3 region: CPPGNQQETQYF. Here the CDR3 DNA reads TGTCCTCCTGGGAATCAGCAAGAGACCCAGTACTTC.

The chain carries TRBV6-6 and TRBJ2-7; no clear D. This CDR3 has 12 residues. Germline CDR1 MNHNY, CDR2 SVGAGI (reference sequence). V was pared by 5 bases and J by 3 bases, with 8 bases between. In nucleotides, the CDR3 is TGTGCCAGCAGTGCGACGGACTACGAGCAGTACTTC. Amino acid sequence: CASSATDYEQYF.

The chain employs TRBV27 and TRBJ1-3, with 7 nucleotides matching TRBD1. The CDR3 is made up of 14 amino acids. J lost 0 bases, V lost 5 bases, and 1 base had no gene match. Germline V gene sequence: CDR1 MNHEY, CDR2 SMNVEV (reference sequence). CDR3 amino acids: CASSRDSSGNTIYF. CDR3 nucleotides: TGTGCCAGCAGTCGGGACAGCTCTGGAAACACCATATATTTT.

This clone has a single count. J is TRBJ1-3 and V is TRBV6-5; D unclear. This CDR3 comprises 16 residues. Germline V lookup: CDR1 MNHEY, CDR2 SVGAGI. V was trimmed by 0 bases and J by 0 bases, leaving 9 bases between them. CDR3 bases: TGTGCCAGCAGTTACTCGATAGCCAGCTCTGGAAACACCATATATTTT. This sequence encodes CASSYSIASSGNTIYF.

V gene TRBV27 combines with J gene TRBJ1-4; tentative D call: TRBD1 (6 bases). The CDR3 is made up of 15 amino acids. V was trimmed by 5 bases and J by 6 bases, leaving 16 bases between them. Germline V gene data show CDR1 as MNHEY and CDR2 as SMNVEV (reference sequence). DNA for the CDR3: TGTGCCAGCAGTCAGAACAGGGTAGTGCATGAAAAACTGTTTTTT. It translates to CASSQNRVVHEKLFF. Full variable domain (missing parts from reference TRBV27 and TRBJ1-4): EAQVTQNPRYLITVTGKKLTVTCSQNMNHEYMSWYRQDPGLGLRQIYYSMNVEVTDKGDVPEGYKVSRKEKRNFPLILESPSPNQTSLYFCASSQNRVVHEKLFFGSGTQLSVL.

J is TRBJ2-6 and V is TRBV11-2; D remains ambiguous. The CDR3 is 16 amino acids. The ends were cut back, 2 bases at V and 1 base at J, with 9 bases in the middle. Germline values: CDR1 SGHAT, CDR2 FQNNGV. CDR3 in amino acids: CASSLFLISGANVLTF. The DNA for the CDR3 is TGTGCCAGCAGCTTATTCTTGATATCTGGGGCCAACGTCCTGACTTTC.

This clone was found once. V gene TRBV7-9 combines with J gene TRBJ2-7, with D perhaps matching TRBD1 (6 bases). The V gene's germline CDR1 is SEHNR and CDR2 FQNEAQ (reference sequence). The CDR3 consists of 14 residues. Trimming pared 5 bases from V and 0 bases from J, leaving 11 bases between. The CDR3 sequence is CASSPPGDSYEQYF. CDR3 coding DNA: TGTGCCAGCAGCCCCCCAGGGGACTCCTACGAGCAGTACTTC.

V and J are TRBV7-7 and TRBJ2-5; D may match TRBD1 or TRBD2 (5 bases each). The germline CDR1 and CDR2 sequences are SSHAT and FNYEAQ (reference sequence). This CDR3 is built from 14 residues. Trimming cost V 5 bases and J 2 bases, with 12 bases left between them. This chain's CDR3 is CASSVGTAQETQYF. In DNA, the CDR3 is TGTGCCAGCAGCGTAGGGACCGCTCAAGAGACCCAGTACTTC.

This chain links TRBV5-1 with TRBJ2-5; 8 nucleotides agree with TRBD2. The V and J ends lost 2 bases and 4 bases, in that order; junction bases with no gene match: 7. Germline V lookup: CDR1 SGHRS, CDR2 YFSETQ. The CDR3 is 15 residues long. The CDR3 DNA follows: TGCGCCAGCAGCTTCACCGGGGGGGAACGAGAGACCCAGTACTTC. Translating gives CASSFTGGERETQYF.

The CDR3, as DNA: TGCGCCAGCAGCCCGGACCCCGATTCCTACAATGAGCAGTTCTTC. Translating gives CASSPDPDSYNEQFF. The V call is TRBV5-1, the J call TRBJ2-1; D uncertain. V gave up 4 bases and J gave up 1 base, with 12 bases separating them. This CDR3 has 15 residues. Germline V gives CDR1 SGHRS, CDR2 YFSETQ.

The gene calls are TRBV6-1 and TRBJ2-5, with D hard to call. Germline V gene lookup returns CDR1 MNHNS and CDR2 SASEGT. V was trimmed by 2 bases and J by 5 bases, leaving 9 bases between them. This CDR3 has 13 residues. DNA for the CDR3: TGTGCCAGCAGTGAATTGCAAATCGAGACCCAGTACTTC. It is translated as CASSELQIETQYF.